A selection of T cell receptor beta chains follows, all from one sample in a study of T cells after yellow fever vaccination. TCRdb re-called the 5' RACE reads through MiXCR, storing one row per CDR3 protein. The data hold hundreds of thousands of distinct CDR3 sequences, with roughly 3.5% observed a single time. The sequenced sample was PBMCs, obtained on the day of the yellow fever booster vaccination. These receptor sequences come from a man in his late teens or twenties who received the YFV17D yellow fever vaccine. The CDR3 runs from the conserved cysteine through the conserved F or W. A D gene is named only where the DNA matches it firmly. Clone size is stated in some rows and not others, as once, few, many or a class when expanded.

CAISDRGQGTNEAFF,TGTGCCATCAGTGATCGGGGACAGGGAACTAATGAAGCTTTCTTT,15,TRBD1,TRBJ1-1,NA,TRBV10-3
CASSLRGDEQFF,TGTGCCAGCAGCTTAAGAGGTGATGAGCAGTTCTTC,12,NA,TRBJ2-1,few,TRBV7-9
CASSSRVYEQYF,TGTGCCAGCAGTTCCCGGGTTTACGAGCAGTACTTC,12,NA,TRBJ2-7,many,TRBV12-3/TRBV12-4
CASSASGRTDTQYF,TGTGCCAGCAGCGCGAGCGGGCGCACAGATACGCAGTATTTT,14,NA,TRBJ2-3,many,TRBV7-3
CSASTTRGGDTQYF,TGCAGTGCGAGCACAACGCGGGGTGGCGATACGCAGTATTTT,14,NA,TRBJ2-3,many,TRBV20-1
CSARTSGNTIYF,TGCAGTGCGAGGACGTCTGGAAACACCATATATTTT,12,NA,TRBJ1-3,many,TRBV20-1
CASSRQGMAQPQHF,TGTGCCAGCAGCAGACAGGGGATGGCTCAGCCCCAGCATTTT,14,TRBD1,TRBJ1-5,many,TRBV6-2/TRBV6-3
CASSPRSRNDTQYF,TGTGCCAGCTCACCGCGGAGCAGGAACGATACGCAGTATTTT,14,NA,TRBJ2-3,few,TRBV18
CASSLKSTNEKLFF,TGCGCCAGCAGCTTGAAGTCAACTAATGAAAAACTGTTTTTT,14,NA,TRBJ1-4,NA,TRBV5-1
CASSNTPGQGDRGQYF,TGTGCCAGCAGTAATACGCCGGGACAGGGCGATAGAGGCCAGTACTTC,16,TRBD1,TRBJ2-4,NA,TRBV6-2/TRBV6-3
CASSQAPRRLAGGRNTQYF,TGTGCCAGCAGCCAAGCCCCCCGGAGACTAGCGGGGGGCCGGAATACGCAGTATTTT,19,TRBD2,TRBJ2-3,many,TRBV14
CASSLDRGRPEAFF,TGTGCCAGCAGCTTAGACAGGGGGCGACCGGAAGCTTTCTTT,14,TRBD1,TRBJ1-1,many,TRBV7-2
CASSATGTVYNSPLHF,TGCGCCAGCAGCGCCACCGGGACAGTGTATAATTCACCCCTCCACTTT,16,TRBD1,TRBJ1-6,NA,TRBV5-1
CASSLSGTQYF,TGTGCCAGCAGTCTCAGCGGGACCCAGTACTTC,11,NA,TRBJ2-5,many,TRBV6-2/TRBV6-3
CASRLRGGASGELFF,TGTGCCAGCAGACTGAGAGGGGGGGCTTCCGGGGAGCTGTTTTTT,15,NA,TRBJ2-2,many,TRBV5-4
CSVALGNTEAFF,TGCAGCGTTGCGCTTGGGAACACTGAAGCTTTCTTT,12,NA,TRBJ1-1,NA,TRBV29-1
CAISTHFRGTAGPNEQFF,TGTGCCATCAGTACACATTTCCGTGGGACAGCAGGCCCCAATGAGCAGTTCTTC,18,TRBD1,TRBJ2-1,many,TRBV10-3
CATSVRVLADTQYF,TGTGCCACCAGTGTCCGGGTTTTGGCAGATACGCAGTATTTT,14,NA,TRBJ2-3,many,TRBV15
CASSQDGRGSDEQYF,TGTGCCAGCAGCCAGGACGGACGGGGGAGCGACGAGCAGTACTTC,15,NA,TRBJ2-7,NA,TRBV4-2
CATSTRGLTGGVVVSYEQYF,TGTGCCACCAGCACCAGGGGACTGACAGGGGGTGTTGTGGTCTCCTACGAGCAGTACTTC,20,TRBD1,TRBJ2-7,many,TRBV15
CAIRTGTGDADTQYF,TGTGCCATCAGAACCGGGACAGGGGACGCAGATACGCAGTATTTT,15,TRBD1,TRBJ2-3,many,TRBV10-3
CASNKGVTGELFF,TGTGCCAGCAACAAGGGGGTCACCGGGGAGCTGTTTTTT,13,NA,TRBJ2-2,many,TRBV6-6
CASAAGVPNEQFF,TGTGCCAGCGCAGCGGGGGTCCCCAATGAGCAGTTCTTC,13,TRBD2,TRBJ2-1,many,TRBV6-1
CASSGQYYGYTF,TGTGCCAGCAGCGGACAGTACTATGGCTACACCTTC,12,NA,TRBJ1-2,many,TRBV6-6
CASSQGNDYGYTF,TGCGCCAGCAGCCAAGGGAACGATTATGGCTACACCTTC,13,NA,TRBJ1-2,NA,TRBV4-3
CASRTGTDAFF,TGCGCCAGTAGAACCGGGACTGACGCTTTCTTT,11,NA,TRBJ1-1,many,TRBV5-1
CASSFSGGANTEAFF,TGTGCCAGCAGCTTCTCAGGGGGCGCGAACACTGAAGCTTTCTTT,15,TRBD1,TRBJ1-1,many,TRBV7-3
CASSLHDDSPLHF,TGTGCCAGCAGCTTACATGATGATTCACCCCTCCACTTT,13,NA,TRBJ1-6,few,TRBV7-9
CASYPGQGSYEQYF,TGCGCCAGCTACCCGGGACAGGGATCCTACGAGCAGTACTTC,14,TRBD1,TRBJ2-7,many,TRBV5-1
CSARDNSLYTF,TGCAGTGCTAGGGATAACTCCCTCTACACCTTC,11,NA,TRBJ1-2,NA,TRBV20-1
CASSLLSRISNSPLHF,TGCGCCAGCAGCTTGTTGTCCCGTATAAGCAATTCACCCCTCCACTTT,16,NA,TRBJ1-6,few,TRBV5-1
CASSRPNSPLHF,TGTGCCAGCTCACGGCCTAATTCACCCCTCCACTTT,12,NA,TRBJ1-6,many,TRBV18